This TCR beta chain was observed in a study of identical twins. Study-wide points: Models underpredicted monozygotic twin sharing of out-of-frame TCR alpha.

MiXCR was run by TCRdb on the 5' RACE reads, yielding one entry per CDR3 protein. The table has 640,000 or so distinct CDR3 sequences, 5.5% to 6.5% seen once. V lost 6 bases to trimming and J lost 3 bases, with 14 bases between them. Looked up from germline, CDR1 is MNHEY and CDR2 is SVGEGT. The CDR3 is made up of 14 amino acids. In this sample, this clonotype turned up many times. Its target is unknown. The rearrangement links TRBV6-2 or TRBV6-3 to TRBJ1-1, with D unclear. Sample: naive T cells sorted from blood. The receptor comes from a man younger than 35 in good health. CDR3 protein: CASSRTGAYTEAFF. Here the CDR3 DNA reads TGTGCCAGCAGCCGGACGGGAGCGTACACTGAAGCTTTCTTT.